The 14 T cell receptor beta chains reported below all come from one sample, sequenced in a study of blood T cell repertoires in COVID-19. The protocol was immunoSEQ multiplex PCR, while the TCRdb copy is restricted to in-frame clones and leaves out a portion. This table has approximately 29,000 clones, roughly 85% appearing once. The sample taken for sequencing was peripheral blood. The receptors derive from a woman in her sixties with active COVID-19.

This sequence joins TRBV7-9 and TRBJ1-2; 11 bases are a match to TRBD1. Germline V gives CDR1 SEHNR, CDR2 FQNEAQ (reference sequence). This CDR3 is built from 15 residues. V shed 0 bases and J 4 bases; nucleotides not matched to a gene: 1. CDR3 loop: CASSLAGQGAYGYTF. DNA for the CDR3: TGTGCCAGCAGCTTAGCCGGACAGGGGGCCTATGGCTACACCTTC.

The chain joins TRBV24-1 to TRBJ2-7; 7 bases match TRBD1. The V segment lost 4 bases and the J segment 3 bases; nucleotides outside the gene matches: 11. The CDR3 loop spans 16 amino acids. CDR1 and CDR2 from the germline V gene are KGHDR and SFDVKD. The DNA for the CDR3 is TGTGCCACCAGTGACCCAAGACAGGGCAGAAGCTACGAGCAGTACTTC. Its translation is CATSDPRQGRSYEQYF.

The chain recombines TRBV30 with TRBJ2-4; D is tentatively TRBD1 or TRBD2 (6 bases each). Germline-derived CDR1 and CDR2 are GTSNPN and SVGIG (reference sequence). The CDR3 has 15 amino acids. V was shortened by 5 bases and J by 0 bases, with 14 bases between the two germline ends. The DNA of the CDR3 is TGTGCCTGGGCGGGACAACAAAAAGCCAAAAACATTCAGTACTTC. Residues: CAWAGQQKAKNIQYF.

The CDR3 protein is CASSSPLAGPYNEQFF. CDR3 sequence (DNA): TGTGCCAGCAGCTCGCCCCTAGCCGGACCATACAATGAGCAGTTCTTC. The chain has TRBV28 and TRBJ2-1; D may be TRBD2 (5 bases). The length of the CDR3 is 16 residues. Between the trimmed V and J ends, which lost 6 bases and 4 bases, there was a span of 19 bases. CDR1 and CDR2 from the germline V gene are MDHEN and SYDVKM.

V gene TRBV12-3 or TRBV12-4 combines with J gene TRBJ1-2; D not certain. Trimming removed 3 bases at V and 7 bases at J, with 12 bases between. This CDR3 has 13 residues. The CDR3 bases are TGTGCCAGCAGTTTGACGGGATCCGGTGGCTACACCTTC. This codes for CASSLTGSGGYTF.

The chain carries TRBV24-1 and TRBJ1-5; D gene uncertain. With 3 bases removed from V and 6 bases from J, the gap between germline ends came to 5 bases. Germline CDR1 KGHDR, CDR2 SFDVKD. This CDR3 spans 12 amino acids. CDR3 amino acids: CATSDAGQPQHF. CDR3 nucleotide sequence: TGTGCCACCAGTGATGCGGGTCAGCCCCAGCATTTT.

The chain links TRBV3-1 (or the pseudogene TRBV3-2) to TRBJ2-2, with unresolved D. This CDR3 spans 14 amino acids. Trimming took 1 base from V and 5 from J, leaving 8 bases between them. Germline loops: CDR1 LGHDT, CDR2 YNNKEL (reference sequence). The CDR3 reads CASSQVASTGELFF. As DNA, the CDR3 is TGTGCCAGCAGCCAAGTCGCTAGTACCGGGGAGCTGTTTTTT.

The chain uses TRBV5-4 and TRBJ2-1, with D possibly TRBD2 on 7 matching bases. V was clipped by 7 bases and J by 8 bases, with 25 bases between them. The CDR3 runs to 16 residues. Germline values: CDR1 SGHNT, CDR2 YYREEE (reference sequence). In DNA form, the CDR3 reads TGTGCCAGCTCTCGGGGGGACAACCGACCCCTGGATGAGCAGTTCTTC. The encoded protein is CASSRGDNRPLDEQFF.

This sequence joins TRBV24-1 and TRBJ1-1; 7 bases map to TRBD1. The germline CDR1 and CDR2 sequences are KGHDR and SFDVKD. The CDR3 spans 12 residues. The V and J ends lost 9 bases and 2 bases, in that order; junction bases with no gene match: 2. The CDR3 DNA follows: TGTGCCACCCGAGGGGGCAACACTGAAGCTTTCTTT. It codes for CATRGGNTEAFF.

The V call is TRBV29-1, the J call TRBJ1-3; TRBD1 matches 7 bases. The CDR3 has 14 amino acids. The junction had 7 bases not matched to a gene; V was cut back by 4 bases and J by 4 bases. CDR1 is SQVTM, CDR2 ANQGSEA, per germline. The CDR3 spells CSVVPGTEGNTIYF. In nucleotides, the CDR3 is TGCAGCGTTGTCCCCGGGACAGAGGGAAACACCATATATTTT.

The chain is built from TRBV19 and TRBJ2-1; 8 positions match TRBD1. The CDR3 extends over 11 amino acids. Germline CDR1 LNHDA, CDR2 SQIVND (reference sequence). Trimming removed 5 bases from V and 14 bases from J; junction bases left unmatched: 5. The CDR3 sequence: CASSVDREKFF. CDR3 in DNA: TGTGCCAGTAGTGTGGACAGGGAGAAGTTCTTC. Complete variable domain (other parts from reference TRBV19 and TRBJ2-1): DGGITQSPKYLFRKEGQNVTLSCEQNLNHDAMYWYRQDPGQGLRLIYYSQIVNDFQKGDIAEGYSVSREKKESFPLTVTSAQKNPTAFYLCASSVDREKFFGPGTRLTVL.

The rearrangement uses TRBV19 and TRBJ2-7; TRBD1 matches at 7 bases. With V trimmed by 5 bases and J by 0 bases, 4 bases remained unmatched. CDR1 and CDR2 from the germline V gene are LNHDA and SQIVND (reference sequence). This CDR3 is 14 amino acids long. Here the CDR3 reads CASSAQGLSYEQYF. CDR3 coding DNA: TGTGCCAGTAGTGCACAGGGGCTCTCCTACGAGCAGTACTTC.

This clone showed up just a few times. The chain recombines TRBV10-1 with TRBJ2-2; D may be TRBD2 (6 bases). With 5 bases removed from V and 4 bases from J, the gap between germline ends came to 14 bases. The CDR3 extends over 15 amino acids. Germline lookup yields CDR1 WNHNN and CDR2 SYGVQD (reference sequence). The CDR3 DNA reads TGCGCCAGCAGTCCCCCCCGGGGAGGCACCGGGGAGCTGTTTTTT. Its translation is CASSPPRGGTGELFF.

The sample holds a few counts of this clone. V usage is TRBV10-3 and J usage is TRBJ1-6, with D possibly being TRBD1 (6 bases). The V end lost 4 bases, the J end lost 5 bases, and 12 bases lay between the germline ends. The CDR3 covers 15 residues. Germline loops: CDR1 ENHRY, CDR2 SYGVKD. The CDR3 DNA is TGTGCCATCAGTGCCAGGCCAGGGGATAATTCACCCCTCCACTTT. It encodes CAISARPGDNSPLHF.